Following are 5 T cell receptor beta chains from one sample sequenced in a study of early T cells in non-severe SARS-CoV-2 infection. In TCRdb, the 5' RACE reads were re-called with MiXCR into one record per CDR3 protein. The table shows tens of thousands of distinct CDR3 sequences, with 8% to 10% occurring only once. Source material: whole blood. The source is an adult who was a healthcare worker with PCR-confirmed SARS-CoV-2 infection or an uninfected control (not recorded which).

This clonotype was observed many times. The chain is built from TRBV13 and TRBJ1-1, with D possibly TRBD1 on 5 matching bases. This CDR3 is built from 13 residues. Trimming took off 5 bases at V and 1 base at J, with 8 bases between the two ends. Germline V lookup: CDR1 PRHDT, CDR2 FYEKMQ (reference sequence). CDR3 in DNA: TGTGCCAGCAGCATGACAGAGAACACTGAAGCTTTCTTT. This gives the protein CASSMTENTEAFF.

This clonotype occurred a few times. This chain joins TRBV23-1 and TRBJ1-1; D is perhaps TRBD1 (5 bases). Being an ORF, TRBV23-1 has a function that is uncertain. The CDR3 extends over 12 amino acids. The germline V and J ends were trimmed by 3 bases and 6 bases, with 8 bases remaining between them. The CDR3 region is CASSHWGAEAFF. As DNA, the CDR3 is TGCGCCAGCAGTCACTGGGGCGCTGAAGCTTTCTTT.

This clonotype was seen a few times. The genes are TRBV7-2 and TRBJ2-1; D is perhaps TRBD1 or TRBD2 (6 bases each). This CDR3 comprises 13 residues. V shed 4 bases and J shed 9 bases, with 13 bases lying between them. Germline assignment: CDR1 SGHTA and CDR2 FQGNSA. The CDR3 coding sequence is TGTGCCAGCAGCTCCCCACAGGGAGGTGAGCAGTTCTTC. This gives the protein CASSSPQGGEQFF. Full variable domain (outside the CDR3, taken from reference TRBV7-2 and TRBJ2-1): GAGVSQSPSNKVTEKGKDVELRCDPISGHTALYWYRQSLGQGLEFLIYFQGNSAPDKSGLPSDRFSAERTGGSVSTLTIQRTQQEDSAVYLCASSSPQGGEQFFGPGTRLTVL.

This sequence joins TRBV7-6 and TRBJ1-4; D gene unclear. In germline, CDR1 is SGHVS, CDR2 FNYEAQ. The germline V and J ends were trimmed by 5 bases and 1 base, with 14 bases remaining between them. This CDR3 is built from 16 residues. The CDR3 DNA reads as TGTGCCAGCAGCCCCACCCCAGGTTTAACTAATGAAAAACTGTTTTTT. Amino acid sequence: CASSPTPGLTNEKLFF.

Note on this clonotype: A much larger clone lies one base from this, so it may be a read error. This chain joins TRBV12-3 or TRBV12-4 and TRBJ2-1, with 8 bases that match TRBD1. The CDR3 is made up of 14 amino acids. CDR3 DNA: TGTGTCAGCAGTCCAGGACAGGGCTACAATGAGCAGTTCTTC. It translates to CVSSPGQGYNEQFF.